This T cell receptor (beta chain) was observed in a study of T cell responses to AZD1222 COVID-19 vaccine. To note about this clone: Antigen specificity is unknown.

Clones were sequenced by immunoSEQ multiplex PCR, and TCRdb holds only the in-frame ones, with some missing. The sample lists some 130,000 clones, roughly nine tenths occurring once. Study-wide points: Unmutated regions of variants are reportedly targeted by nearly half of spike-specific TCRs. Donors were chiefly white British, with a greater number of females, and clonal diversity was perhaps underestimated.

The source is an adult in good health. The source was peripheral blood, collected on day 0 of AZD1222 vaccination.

CDR3 coding DNA: TGCGCCAGCAGCGAGGGGTCCTACGAGCAGTACTTC. This translates into CASSEGSYEQYF. This chain joins TRBV5-1 and TRBJ2-7, with D tentatively TRBD1 or TRBD2 (5 bases each). Between the trimmed V and J ends, which lost 4 bases and 1 base, there was a span of 6 bases. The CDR3 contains 12 residues. CDR1 is SGHRS and CDR2 is YFSETQ in the germline V gene.